This TCR beta chain comes out of a study of response to subunit inactivated influenza vaccine. In regard to this clonotype: Antigen specificity is unknown. One end of the junction fails to match germline, which may point to a read error.

This CDR3 contains 14 residues. TCRdb used MiXCR to reprocess the RT-PCR reads, holding one entry per CDR3 protein. This table holds around 760,000 distinct CDR3 sequences, 14% found once. Study results and limitations: The authors suggested that every seasonal influenza vaccination recruits few new T cells.

This TCR derives from a man aged 45-65 years who received an inactivated influenza vaccine. The source was PBMCs from blood, collected 14 days before vaccination. V gene TRBV12-3 or TRBV12-4 combines with J gene TRBJ2-1; D may correspond to TRBD1 or TRBD2 (6 bases each). The chain's CDR3 is CASMGGLGDNVQFF. The DNA of the CDR3 is TGTGCCAGCATGGGGGGATTAGGGGACAATGTGCAGTTCTTC.